At least ten counts were recorded for the clone carrying this TCR beta chain. No antigen is known for it. The data were obtained in a study of T-cell memory formation after mild COVID-19. Germline V lookup: CDR1 MGHRA, CDR2 YSYEKL. The V gene lost 1 base and the J gene lost 7 bases, with 4 bases spanning the gap. The CDR3 loop spans 11 amino acids. General observations from the study: Cross-reactive memory seemingly joined, as some responding clones were found in pre-infection memory.

UMIs and sample barcodes were carried by the TCR alpha and TCR beta cDNA libraries that 5'RACE produced using constant-segment primers. One entry per CDR3 protein results from TCRdb running MiXCR on the 5' RACE reads. The sample lists around 99,000 distinct CDR3 sequences, around an eighth occurring once. Sequenced sample: PBMCs or a T cell subset sorted from them (not recorded which). The TCR was taken from a man in his late teens or twenties who had mild COVID-19 (a few samples of this study predate the infection). Cell type and time point are not known. This chain links TRBV4-1 with TRBJ1-2; no clear D gene. Here the CDR3 reads CASSQGSGYTF. In nucleotides, the CDR3 is TGCGCCAGCAGCCAAGGTAGTGGCTACACCTTC.